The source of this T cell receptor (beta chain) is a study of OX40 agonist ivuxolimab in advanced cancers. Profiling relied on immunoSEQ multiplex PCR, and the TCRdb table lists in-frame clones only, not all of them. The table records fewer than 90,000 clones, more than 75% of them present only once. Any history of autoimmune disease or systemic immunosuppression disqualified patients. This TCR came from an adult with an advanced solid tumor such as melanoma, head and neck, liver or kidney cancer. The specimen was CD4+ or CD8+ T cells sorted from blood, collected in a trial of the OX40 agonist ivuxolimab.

The CDR3 here is CASSPAGIVKPSTDTQYF. The CDR3 bases are TGTGCCAGTAGTCCGGCAGGTATCGTAAAACCTAGCACAGATACGCAGTATTTT. The chain combines TRBV19 with TRBJ2-3; no clear D gene. The CDR3 consists of 18 residues. Trimming took off 5 bases at V and 0 bases at J, with 21 bases between the two ends. Germline V CDR1 and CDR2: LNHDA, SQIVND (reference sequence).